The 12 T cell receptor beta chains listed next were all sequenced from one sample in a study of blood T cell repertoires in COVID-19. Assay used: immunoSEQ multiplex PCR; TCRdb lists only in-frame clones, some missing. Of hundreds of thousands of clones listed, 70% to 90% are singletons. Material for sequencing was peripheral blood. These receptors came from a human donor in a cohort sampled during active COVID-19.

The CDR3 spells CATGTSFNEQYF. The CDR3 DNA sequence: TGTGCCACCGGGACTAGTTTCAACGAGCAGTACTTC. The chain recombines TRBV6-6 with TRBJ2-7, with 8 positions matching TRBD2. The CDR3 covers 12 residues. V lost 10 bases and J lost 5; bases outside the gene matches: 7. CDR1 is MNHNY, CDR2 SVGAGI, per germline (reference sequence).

The chain employs TRBV15 and TRBJ1-1, with a tentative D call TRBD1 (5 bases). This CDR3 region has 14 residues. Germline V gene data show CDR1 as LNHNV and CDR2 as YYDKDF (reference sequence). Trimming removed 0 bases at V and 4 bases at J, with 9 bases between. The chain's CDR3 is CATSRELGGTEAFF. The DNA of the CDR3 is TGTGCCACCAGCAGAGAACTCGGGGGCACTGAAGCTTTCTTT.

J is TRBJ1-2 and V is TRBV4-2; 8 nucleotides line up with TRBD1. The junction had 9 bases not matched to a gene; V was cut back by 4 bases and J by 2 bases. Germline values: CDR1 LGHNA, CDR2 YNFKEQ. This CDR3 is built from 16 residues. CDR3: CASSRIQGDRNYGYTF. CDR3 bases: TGTGCCAGCAGCCGAATACAGGGGGATAGAAACTATGGCTACACCTTC.

V usage is TRBV5-1 and J usage is TRBJ2-7; 9 nucleotides line up with TRBD1. The CDR3 runs 14 residues. Germline V lookup: CDR1 SGHRS, CDR2 YFSETQ. The junction had 9 bases not matched to a gene; V was cut back by 5 bases and J by 6 bases. CDR3 protein: CASSSPGQGGEQYF. In DNA form, the CDR3 reads TGCGCCAGCAGTTCCCCGGGACAGGGAGGCGAGCAGTACTTC.

The gene calls are TRBV6-5 and TRBJ2-7; 7 nucleotides match TRBD2. The germline CDR1 and CDR2 sequences are MNHEY and SVGAGI. There are 16 residues in the CDR3. The junction had 9 bases not matched to a gene; V was cut back by 0 bases and J by 4 bases. The CDR3 coding sequence is TGTGCCAGCAGTTACTCTTCGGCGGGAGCTTGGTACGAGCAGTACTTC. Residues: CASSYSSAGAWYEQYF.

V usage is TRBV5-1 and J usage is TRBJ2-7, with 8 bases matching TRBD1. Germline assignment: CDR1 SGHRS and CDR2 YFSETQ. J was trimmed by 5 bases and V by 3 bases; bases with no gene match: 7. CDR3 size: 14 residues. CDR3 nucleotides: TGCGCCAGCAGCTCCCCGGACAGGGCCCACGAGCAGTACTTC. Translated: CASSSPDRAHEQYF.

DNA for the CDR3: TGCGCCAGCAGCCAGGGACTAGCGGGCGAGCAGTACTTC. It yields the protein CASSQGLAGEQYF. The chain combines TRBV4-3 with TRBJ2-7; 12 bases line up with TRBD2. From germline, CDR1 is LGHNA and CDR2 YSLEER. J was trimmed by 6 bases and V by 3 bases; bases with no gene match: 0. There are 13 residues in the CDR3.

V gene TRBV5-6 combines with J gene TRBJ2-7; D not resolved. Germline CDR1 and CDR2: SGHDT and YYEEEE. Trimming stripped 4 bases from V and 6 bases from J, with 11 bases between. The length of the CDR3 is 12 residues. The CDR3 DNA follows: TGTGCCAGCAGCGAGGAACTACGCGAGCAGTACTTC. Its protein is CASSEELREQYF. The entire variable domain, with the rest obtained from reference TRBV5-6 and TRBJ2-7, is as follows: DAGVTQSPTHLIKTRGQQVTLRCSPKSGHDTVSWYQQALGQGPQFIFQYYEEEERQRGNFPDRFSGHQFPNYSSELNVNALLLGDSALYLCASSEELREQYFGPGTRLTVT.

Only one count was recorded for this clone. This chain links TRBV7-2 with TRBJ1-2; 9 bases are shared with TRBD1. The trim removed 1 base at V and 4 bases at J, leaving 7 bases unmatched. The CDR3 spans 16 residues. In germline, CDR1 is SGHTA, CDR2 FQGNSA. The DNA for the CDR3 is TGTGCCAGCAGCTTAGGAGCACAGGGGGCAGGCTATGGCTACACCTTC. Encoded protein: CASSLGAQGAGYGYTF.

This chain uses TRBV7-9 with TRBJ1-5, with TRBD1 matching over 9 bases. The CDR3 totals 15 residues. V was pared by 1 base and J by 4 bases, with 2 bases of the junction left unmatched. Germline loops: CDR1 SEHNR, CDR2 FQNEAQ (reference sequence). The CDR3 sequence: CASSLGTGENQPQHF. In DNA, the CDR3 is TGTGCCAGCAGCTTAGGGACAGGGGAAAATCAGCCCCAGCATTTT.

The rearrangement links TRBV24-1 to TRBJ2-3, with D unresolved. CDR1 and CDR2 from the germline V gene are KGHDR and SFDVKD. The CDR3 covers 15 residues. Trimming took 4 bases from V and 2 from J, leaving 12 bases between them. The CDR3 reads CATSDSKTNTDTQYF. CDR3 DNA sequence: TGTGCCACCAGTGACTCTAAAACGAACACAGATACGCAGTATTTT.

The chain has TRBV19 and TRBJ1-1; D unresolved. Germline-derived CDR1 and CDR2 are LNHDA and SQIVND (reference sequence). The CDR3 is 17 amino acids. The V and J ends lost 4 bases and 0 bases respectively, with 18 bases between them. CDR3: CASSKGVRRSMNTEAFF. The DNA for the CDR3 is TGTGCCAGTAGTAAAGGAGTGAGAAGATCTATGAACACTGAAGCTTTCTTT.